Presented here are 17 T cell receptor beta chains from one specimen sequenced in a study of identical twins. TCRdb processed the 5' RACE reads anew with MiXCR; each CDR3 protein has one entry. The data contain about 730,000 distinct CDR3 sequences, around 20% of them seen just once; the ten biggest clones take up 4.3%. The same sample was also used in a study of T cells expressing NK-cell markers.

Sequenced material: PBMCs. These TCRs come from a woman in her late teens or twenties in good health.

The V gene is TRBV7-6, the J gene TRBJ2-2, with 11 bases identical to TRBD1. The trim removed 8 bases at V and 2 bases at J, leaving 4 bases unmatched. This CDR3 has 15 amino acids. The V gene's germline CDR1 is SGHVS and CDR2 FNYEAQ. The CDR3 DNA follows: TGTGCCAGCGGGGGGACAGGGGGAAACACCGGGGAGCTGTTTTTT. Translated, it gives CASGGTGGNTGELFF.

This rearrangement joins TRBV5-1 to TRBJ2-2; D unresolved. The CDR3 extends over 15 amino acids. Germline V gene lookup returns CDR1 SGHRS and CDR2 YFSETQ. Trimming stripped 4 bases from V and 0 bases from J, with 10 bases between. The DNA for the CDR3 is TGCGCCAGCAGCCCGGGCATCCCGAACACCGGGGAGCTGTTTTTT. As protein: CASSPGIPNTGELFF.

This chain joins TRBV5-1 and TRBJ2-5, with D possibly matching TRBD2 (7 bases). V dropped 3 bases and J dropped 4 bases, with 16 bases sitting between them. In germline, CDR1 is SGHRS, CDR2 YFSETQ. This CDR3 has 15 residues. The CDR3 bases are TGCGCCAGCAGCTCCCTGGGGGGGCCGGGAGAGACCCAGTACTTC. Translation: CASSSLGGPGETQYF. The complete variable domain, with remaining parts taken from reference TRBV5-1 and TRBJ2-5, reads KAGVTQTPRYLIKTRGQQVTLSCSPISGHRSVSWYQQTPGQGLQFLFEYFSETQRNKGNFPGRFSGRQFSNSRSEMNVSTLELGDSALYLCASSSLGGPGETQYFGPGTRLLVL.

This clonotype was counted a few times. The V call is TRBV5-1, the J call TRBJ2-3, with 14 bases matching TRBD2. The CDR3 runs to 13 residues. Germline CDR1 is SGHRS and CDR2 is YFSETQ. V shed 9 bases, J shed 4 bases, and the junction held 1 base outside the gene matches. CDR3 loop: CATTSGGADTQYF. The CDR3 region has the DNA TGCGCCACGACTAGCGGGGGGGCAGATACGCAGTATTTT.

This clonotype occurred a few times. This rearrangement joins TRBV5-6 to TRBJ2-3, with D maybe TRBD2 (5 bases). V lost 4 bases and J 3 bases, leaving 12 bases between the germline ends. The CDR3 length is 14 residues. Germline V gene lookup returns CDR1 SGHDT and CDR2 YYEEEE. CDR3 in DNA: TGTGCCAGCAGCAGGACTCCCGGGACAGATACGCAGTATTTT. Translation: CASSRTPGTDTQYF.

The chain is built from TRBV10-1 and TRBJ2-1; 12 bases are a match to TRBD2. Germline values: CDR1 WNHNN, CDR2 SYGVQD (reference sequence). The CDR3 consists of 17 residues. Trimming at V came to 2 bases and at J to 5 bases, leaving 7 bases not matched to a gene. The CDR3 is CASSEGTSGRLNNEQFF. The CDR3 coding sequence is TGCGCCAGCAGTGAGGGTACTAGCGGGAGGCTAAACAATGAGCAGTTCTTC.

The rearrangement uses TRBV20-1 and TRBJ2-4; 7 positions match TRBD2. Per germline, CDR1 DFQATT and CDR2 SNEGSKA (reference sequence). Trimming cost V 3 bases and J 1 base; bases outside gene matches: 0. The CDR3 covers 13 residues. The CDR3 DNA is TGCAGTGCTAGCGGGGGGGCCAAAAACATTCAGTACTTC. It codes for CSASGGAKNIQYF.

This clonotype was observed many times. The chain joins TRBV6-5 to TRBJ2-1, with 11 bases matching TRBD2. Germline trimming cut 4 bases from V and 8 bases from J; bases unmatched to any gene: 7. CDR1 MNHEY and CDR2 SVGAGI come from the germline V gene. The CDR3 loop spans 15 amino acids. CDR3 nucleotides: TGTGCCAGCAGTTCGCTAGCGGGGGGTAACGATGAGCAGTTCTTC. Protein product: CASSSLAGGNDEQFF.

This clonotype appeared a single time. V is TRBV7-6 and J is TRBJ2-2, with TRBD1 as a possible D gene (5 bases). Trimming removed 3 bases from V and 0 bases from J, with 14 bases in between. Germline assignment: CDR1 SGHVS and CDR2 FNYEAQ. CDR3 size: 17 residues. CDR3 DNA sequence: TGTGCCAGCAGCTTGCCCAGGGTATTTTCGAACACCGGGGAGCTGTTTTTT. Protein product: CASSLPRVFSNTGELFF.

The rearrangement links TRBV7-9 to TRBJ2-1, with 8 bases fitting TRBD2. There are 16 residues in the CDR3. V lost 7 bases, J lost 0 bases, and 8 bases stayed unmatched. Germline loops: CDR1 SEHNR, CDR2 FQNEAQ (reference sequence). The CDR3 sequence is CASTRGGRGSYNEQFF. For the CDR3, the DNA is TGTGCCAGCACCCGGGGGGGGCGGGGCTCCTACAATGAGCAGTTCTTC.

This clonotype came up a few times. This chain connects TRBV5-1 to TRBJ1-6, with no clear D. Germline V gives CDR1 SGHRS, CDR2 YFSETQ. The V gene lost 0 bases and the J gene lost 9 bases, with 13 bases spanning the gap. CDR3 length equals 15 residues. CDR3 nucleotides: TGCGCCAGCAGCTTGGGATATGGGTTACCTTCACCCCTCCACTTT. Its protein product is CASSLGYGLPSPLHF.

The chain is built from TRBV29-1 and TRBJ1-1; the D is unclear. Trimming shortened V by 2 bases and J by 3 bases, and 13 bases separated the two germline ends. Germline CDR1 SQVTM, CDR2 ANQGSEA. The CDR3 has 14 residues. CDR3 bases: TGCAGCGTTGAATCTGTGGCTGGGTACACTGAAGCTTTCTTT. Encoded protein: CSVESVAGYTEAFF.

This chain uses TRBV20-1 with TRBJ2-2; no firm D call. The CDR3 loop spans 15 amino acids. The V and J ends lost 5 bases and 5 bases respectively, with 18 bases between them. Germline V CDR1 and CDR2: DFQATT, SNEGSKA (reference sequence). The CDR3 DNA reads TGCAGTGCTCAGCGCGGTCCCCTAGGGACCGGGGAGCTGTTTTTT. It encodes CSAQRGPLGTGELFF.

This clonotype occurred a few times. The rearrangement joins TRBV6-1 to TRBJ1-5, with 7 bases matching TRBD1. V shed 5 bases and J 0 bases; nucleotides not matched to a gene: 4. The CDR3 spans 15 residues. Germline V gives CDR1 MNHNS, CDR2 SASEGT. The DNA for the CDR3 is TGTGCCAGCAGTCGGGACAGATATAGCAATCAGCCCCAGCATTTT. The encoded protein is CASSRDRYSNQPQHF.

In this sample, this clonotype turned up a few times. This chain connects TRBV3-1 to TRBJ2-5, with D possibly being TRBD2 (6 bases). The V gene lost 0 bases and the J gene lost 7 bases, with 21 bases spanning the gap. This CDR3 comprises 17 residues. Germline loops: CDR1 LGHDT, CDR2 YNNKEL (reference sequence). The CDR3: CASSQEGPGDRRGTQYF. CDR3 coding DNA: TGTGCCAGCAGCCAAGAAGGGCCGGGAGATCGTAGGGGGACCCAGTACTTC.

The table lists this clonotype with a few counts. The rearrangement links TRBV6-2 or TRBV6-3 to TRBJ2-7; 15 positions agree with TRBD2. V shed 7 bases and J 5 bases; nucleotides not matched to a gene: 9. The germline gives CDR1 MNHEY, CDR2 SVGEGT. The CDR3 is 16 residues long. The CDR3 DNA reads as TGTGCCAGCAACCCAAGCCGGACTAGCGGGAGGGACGAGCAGTACTTC. This gives the protein CASNPSRTSGRDEQYF.

This clonotype showed up just a few times. The rearrangement joins TRBV20-1 to TRBJ2-3; 8 bases match TRBD2. Germline CDR1 DFQATT, CDR2 SNEGSKA (reference sequence). V was clipped by 5 bases and J by 4 bases; unmatched bases: 5. This CDR3 region has 13 residues. The CDR3 spells CSAFSGAADTQYF. DNA for the CDR3: TGCAGTGCTTTTAGCGGGGCGGCAGATACGCAGTATTTT.